The 19 T cell receptor beta chains given below trace back to one sample, sequenced in a study of Graves' ophthalmopathy and Graves' hyperthyroidism. Researchers took RNA transcripts and amplified TCR beta CDR3 regions from them. HTBI primers primed a first-round RT-PCR, and a second-round multiplex PCR followed. TCRdb ran MiXCR on the multiplex PCR reads and lists one entry per CDR3 protein. The sample yields some 400,000 distinct CDR3 sequences, about a sixth seen once. The sequenced sample consisted of peripheral blood. These receptors came from a woman under 30 with Graves' ophthalmopathy.

This clonotype was detected many times. The chain is built from TRBV6-2 or TRBV6-3 and TRBJ2-2; 9 nucleotides line up with TRBD2. From germline, CDR1 is MNHEY and CDR2 SVGEGT. The V segment lost 4 bases and the J segment 6 bases; nucleotides outside the gene matches: 15. The CDR3 is made up of 18 amino acids. CDR3 in amino acids: CASSFAARVAGVPGELFF. In DNA, the CDR3 is TGTGCCAGCAGTTTCGCCGCCCGGGTAGCGGGAGTACCCGGGGAGCTGTTTTTT.

This clonotype was recorded at least ten times. This chain joins TRBV6-5 and TRBJ2-5; TRBD2 aligns across 8 bases. The CDR3 extends over 14 amino acids. J gave up 5 bases and V 6 bases, and 8 bases lay outside the gene matches. The germline gives CDR1 MNHEY, CDR2 SVGAGI. The CDR3 region has the DNA TGTGCCAGCAGATGGACTAGCTCGATCGAGACCCAGTACTTC. Residues: CASRWTSSIETQYF.

This clonotype was recorded many times. The chain carries TRBV19 and TRBJ1-1; D unresolved. This CDR3 is 13 amino acids long. Per germline, CDR1 LNHDA and CDR2 SQIVND (reference sequence). Trimming stripped 7 bases from V and 4 bases from J, with 13 bases between. The CDR3 here is CASTSQFGTEAFF. The CDR3 DNA reads as TGTGCCAGTACCTCCCAATTTGGCACTGAAGCTTTCTTT.

This clonotype appeared many times. V is TRBV9 and J is TRBJ2-2; D remains ambiguous. The V and J ends lost 4 bases and 2 bases respectively, with 15 bases between them. Germline V gene data show CDR1 as SGDLS and CDR2 as YYNGEE. CDR3 length equals 16 residues. CDR3 nucleotide sequence: TGTGCCAGCAGCCCCCTGGGGTCGGCAAACACCGGGGAGCTGTTTTTT. Amino acids: CASSPLGSANTGELFF.

This clonotype showed up many times. The rearrangement links TRBV28 to TRBJ1-5; no clear D. CDR1 and CDR2 from the germline V gene are MDHEN and SYDVKM. The ends were cut back, 8 bases at V and 0 bases at J, with 5 bases in the middle. The CDR3 is 12 amino acids. CDR3 residues: CASQVSNQPQHF. The DNA for the CDR3 is TGTGCCAGCCAGGTTAGCAATCAGCCCCAGCATTTT.

Ten or more counts support this clonotype. The chain carries TRBV27 and TRBJ1-1; D perhaps matches TRBD1 (5 bases). Deletions cut 3 bases from V and 7 bases from J, with 18 bases between. The CDR3 runs 15 residues. The germline CDR1 and CDR2 sequences are MNHEY and SMNVEV (reference sequence). The CDR3 spells CASSFSIRGDGEAFF. The CDR3 DNA sequence: TGTGCCAGCAGTTTTTCGATTCGAGGGGACGGTGAAGCTTTCTTT.

This clonotype occurred many times. The chain carries TRBV27 and TRBJ1-2; 8 nucleotides line up with TRBD1. CDR1 and CDR2 (germline): MNHEY, SMNVEV (reference sequence). With 4 bases clipped from V and 2 bases from J, the junction kept 6 bases outside the gene matches. There are 15 residues in the CDR3. The CDR3 nucleotides read TGTGCCAGCAGTTCCAGGGGACAGGACAACTATGGCTACACCTTC. Protein: CASSSRGQDNYGYTF.

This clonotype was counted many times. V usage is TRBV4-1 and J usage is TRBJ2-5; weak D call: TRBD2 (5 bases). Germline lookup yields CDR1 MGHRA and CDR2 YSYEKL. Trimming left V 0 bases short and J 4 bases short, with 24 bases between. This CDR3 contains 19 residues. CDR3 amino acids: CASSQDSGSDVSTPETQYF. The CDR3 nucleotides read TGCGCCAGCAGCCAAGATTCAGGTAGCGATGTCAGCACCCCAGAGACCCAGTACTTC.

This clonotype has a count of ten or more. The chain is built from TRBV25-1 and TRBJ2-5; TRBD2 is a possible D gene (6 bases). CDR3 size: 14 residues. The germline V gene encodes CDR1 MGHDK and CDR2 SYGVNS. The V end was cut by 3 bases, the J end by 5 bases, with 13 bases between. In DNA, the CDR3 is TGTGCCAGCAGTGAGGGGGGTGACGGGGAGACCCAGTACTTC. Protein product: CASSEGGDGETQYF.

This clonotype occurred many times. Here the CDR3 DNA reads TGTGCCAGCAGCTTAGGTTCGACTGGGGCCAACGTCCTGACTTTC. It yields the protein CASSLGSTGANVLTF. The V call is TRBV11-2, the J call TRBJ2-6; no firm D call. The CDR3 runs 15 residues. V lost 1 base and J 2 bases, leaving 6 bases between the germline ends. Germline CDR1 and CDR2: SGHAT and FQNNGV.

This clonotype was found many times. This chain links TRBV7-9 with TRBJ1-6; D might be TRBD1 (5 bases). The germline V gene encodes CDR1 SEHNR and CDR2 FQNEAQ (reference sequence). This CDR3 spans 15 amino acids. V lost 5 bases and J lost 7, with 15 bases in between. The CDR3 DNA is TGTGCCAGCAGCCCAACGGAGGGGCCCAATTCACCCCTCCACTTT. Translating gives CASSPTEGPNSPLHF.

This clonotype came up many times. CDR3: CASIHPNGIKGPSTGNTIYF. CDR3 nucleotide sequence: TGTGCCAGCATTCACCCCAACGGGATAAAAGGGCCGTCCACTGGAAACACCATATATTTT. The chain uses TRBV6-2 or TRBV6-3 and TRBJ1-3, with D hard to call. Trimming cost V 7 bases and J 2 bases, with 30 bases left between them. The germline V gene encodes CDR1 MNHEY and CDR2 SVGEGT. This CDR3 contains 20 residues.

The genes are TRBV12-3 or TRBV12-4 and TRBJ1-1, with 7 bases that match TRBD1. V lost 8 bases and J lost 8; bases outside the gene matches: 8. This CDR3 contains 12 residues. CDR3 in DNA: TGTGCCAGCGAAACCCCAGGGGGGGAAGCTTTCTTT. It specifies CASETPGGEAFF.

This clonotype occurred many times. The chain has TRBV13 and TRBJ2-4; D gene uncertain. In germline, CDR1 is PRHDT, CDR2 FYEKMQ (reference sequence). V was clipped by 3 bases and J by 4 bases, with 16 bases between them. The CDR3 extends over 16 amino acids. The CDR3 nucleotides are TGTGCCAGCAGCTTGCGTAGCAGCATATCGAAAAACATTCAGTACTTC. Translated, it gives CASSLRSSISKNIQYF.

This chain links TRBV5-1 with TRBJ1-1; a possible D gene is TRBD1 (5 bases). Trimming pared 4 bases from V and 1 base from J, leaving 14 bases between. The CDR3 has 15 residues. The germline CDR1 and CDR2 sequences are SGHRS and YFSETQ. The DNA for the CDR3 is TGCGCCAGCAGCCAGGCTGGGGCCAGGAACACTGAAGCTTTCTTT. It is translated as CASSQAGARNTEAFF. Filled out from reference TRBV5-1 and TRBJ1-1, the complete variable domain reads KAGVTQTPRYLIKTRGQQVTLSCSPISGHRSVSWYQQTPGQGLQFLFEYFSETQRNKGNFPGRFSGRQFSNSRSEMNVSTLELGDSALYLCASSQAGARNTEAFFGQGTRLTVV.

Ten or more counts support this clonotype. The chain has TRBV6-5 and TRBJ1-3; D is ambiguous. Germline values: CDR1 MNHEY, CDR2 SVGAGI. This CDR3 has 15 residues. V gave up 0 bases and J gave up 2 bases, with 8 bases separating them. The CDR3 loop is CASSYSNTAGNTIYF. CDR3 bases: TGTGCCAGCAGTTACTCGAACACCGCTGGAAACACCATATATTTT.

This clonotype was seen a few times. The chain is built from TRBV12-3 or TRBV12-4 and TRBJ1-2, with 11 bases lining up with TRBD1. CDR3 length equals 13 residues. V gave up 6 bases and J gave up 7 bases; unmatched junction bases: 4. CDR3: CASRDRGLAGYTF. In DNA, the CDR3 is TGTGCCAGCAGGGACAGGGGGCTGGCTGGCTACACCTTC.

The gene calls are TRBV4-1 and TRBJ2-2, with a possible D match to TRBD2 (6 bases). Looked up from germline, CDR1 is MGHRA and CDR2 is YSYEKL. V was pared by 4 bases and J by 6 bases, with 18 bases between. The CDR3 runs to 16 residues. The CDR3 DNA reads TGCGCCAGCAGCCCACTTGGGGGAGGCGGAGCCGGGGAGCTGTTTTTT. Translation: CASSPLGGGGAGELFF.

The gene calls are TRBV6-5 and TRBJ1-1; D call uncertain. The CDR3 is made up of 16 amino acids. The germline gives CDR1 MNHEY, CDR2 SVGAGI. The germline V and J ends were trimmed by 2 bases and 5 bases, with 18 bases remaining between them. CDR3 coding DNA: TGTGCCAGCAGTTACCGCGGGGTGGAAATGTGGACTGAAGCTTTCTTT. The encoded protein is CASSYRGVEMWTEAFF.